The 5 T cell receptor beta chains presented below share a single source sample, sequenced in a study of control samples from healthy donors and cancer patients. Generated by immunoSEQ multiplex PCR, the TCRdb table keeps only in-frame clones and is missing some. The repertoire holds more than 110,000 clones, with 88% as singletons. Source material: blood. The source of these receptors is a woman aged 25 to 39 in good health.

The chain carries TRBV6-6 and TRBJ2-3; D is perhaps TRBD2 (6 bases). CDR3 length: 16 residues. CDR1 and CDR2 from the germline V gene are MNHNY and SVGAGI (reference sequence). Trimming shortened V by 2 bases and J by 1 base, and 13 bases separated the two germline ends. The CDR3 DNA reads TGTGCCAGCAGTTACGGTGGAGGGGCTGGCACAGATACGCAGTATTTT. Amino acid sequence: CASSYGGGAGTDTQYF.

Comment on this clone: Other DNA sequences in the same sample also yield this CDR3. The chain couples TRBV6-1 to TRBJ1-5, with no clear D. CDR3 length: 12 residues. Germline V gene data show CDR1 as MNHNS and CDR2 as SASEGT. The ends were cut back, 0 bases at V and 5 bases at J, with 2 bases in the middle. The CDR3 is CASSEADQPQHF. As DNA, the CDR3 is TGTGCCAGCAGTGAAGCAGATCAGCCCCAGCATTTT.

The rearrangement links TRBV7-9 to TRBJ1-1, with 7 bases identical to TRBD1. Looked up from germline, CDR1 is SEHNR and CDR2 is FQNEAQ (reference sequence). The length of the CDR3 is 15 residues. J was trimmed by 0 bases and V by 4 bases; bases with no gene match: 5. The CDR3 sequence: CASSSHRGMNTEAFF. CDR3 coding DNA: TGTGCCAGCAGCTCCCACAGGGGAATGAACACTGAAGCTTTCTTT. Drawing the rest from reference TRBV7-9 and TRBJ1-1, the complete variable domain is DTGVSQNPRHKITKRGQNVTFRCDPISEHNRLYWYRQTLGQGPEFLTYFQNEAQLEKSRLLSDRFSAERPKGSFSTLEIQRTEQGDSAMYLCASSSHRGMNTEAFFGQGTRLTVV.

This clone was picked up one time. V gene TRBV19 combines with J gene TRBJ1-2, with no clear D. The CDR3 runs to 13 residues. V was shortened by 5 bases and J by 4 bases, with 11 bases between the two germline ends. The germline CDR1 and CDR2 sequences are LNHDA and SQIVND (reference sequence). CDR3 residues: CASSLRAGYGYTF. In nucleotides, the CDR3 is TGTGCCAGTAGTCTCCGTGCAGGCTATGGCTACACCTTC.

This clone showed up just once. This sequence joins TRBV30 and TRBJ1-1; D is uncertain. V was shortened by 2 bases and J by 1 base, with 11 bases between the two germline ends. This CDR3 spans 14 amino acids. From germline, CDR1 is GTSNPN and CDR2 SVGIG (reference sequence). The CDR3 sequence is CAWSPRRPNTEAFF. Here the CDR3 DNA reads TGTGCCTGGAGTCCCCGACGGCCGAACACTGAAGCTTTCTTT.